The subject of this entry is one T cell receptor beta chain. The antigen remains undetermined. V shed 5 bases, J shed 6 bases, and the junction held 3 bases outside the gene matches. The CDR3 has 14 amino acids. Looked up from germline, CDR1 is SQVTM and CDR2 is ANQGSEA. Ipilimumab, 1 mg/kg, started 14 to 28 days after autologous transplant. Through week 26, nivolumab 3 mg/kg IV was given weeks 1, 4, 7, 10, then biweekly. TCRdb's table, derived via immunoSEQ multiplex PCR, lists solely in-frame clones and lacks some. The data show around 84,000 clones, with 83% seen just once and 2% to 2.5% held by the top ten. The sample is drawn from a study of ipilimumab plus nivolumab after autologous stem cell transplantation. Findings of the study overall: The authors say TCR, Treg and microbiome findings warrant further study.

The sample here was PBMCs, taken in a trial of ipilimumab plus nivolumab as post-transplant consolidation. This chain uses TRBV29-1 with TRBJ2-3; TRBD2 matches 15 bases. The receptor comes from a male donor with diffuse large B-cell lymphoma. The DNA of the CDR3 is TGCAGCGTTAGGACTAGCGGGGGGGAGGATACGCAGTATTTT. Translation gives CSVRTSGGEDTQYF.